Below are 21 T cell receptor beta chains sequenced from a single sample in a study of breast tumors, draining lymph nodes, adjacent tissues. A single record per CDR3 protein comes from TCRdb applying MiXCR to the multiplex PCR reads. This sample has around 230,000 distinct CDR3 sequences, with approximately 36% found just once. Axillary draining lymph nodes of breast cancer patients supplied the node samples. Material: axillary lymph node tissue. Source of these receptors: a female donor with breast cancer. Some clones in this sample may be carry-over from other donors' samples.

At least ten counts were recorded for this clonotype. The rearrangement joins TRBV7-9 to TRBJ2-3; 8 nucleotides line up with TRBD1. This CDR3 is 14 amino acids long. The ends lost 5 bases at V and 6 bases at J; junction bases unmatched: 7. Germline-derived CDR1 and CDR2 are SEHNR and FQNEAQ (reference sequence). The CDR3 DNA reads TGTGCCAGCAGCCCGGGACAGGATAAGGATACGCAGTATTTT. Its translation: CASSPGQDKDTQYF.

This clonotype appeared many times. J is TRBJ2-7 and V is TRBV19, with 11 positions matching TRBD1. The CDR3 has 15 amino acids. Per germline, CDR1 LNHDA and CDR2 SQIVND (reference sequence). Germline trimming cut 4 bases from V and 2 bases from J; bases unmatched to any gene: 4. In DNA, the CDR3 is TGTGCCAGTAGTACGGCGGACAGGGGGCCCTACGAGCAGTACTTC. Translation: CASSTADRGPYEQYF.

This sequence joins TRBV20-1 and TRBJ2-3, with a tentative D call TRBD1 (5 bases). V was trimmed by 0 bases and J by 14 bases, leaving 12 bases between them. Germline V lookup: CDR1 DFQATT, CDR2 SNEGSKA (reference sequence). This CDR3 is built from 11 residues. CDR3 region: CSARDQGTMYF. The CDR3 DNA is TGCAGTGCTAGAGATCAGGGTACCATGTATTTT.

In regard to this clonotype: A much larger clone sits a single nucleotide away, making a read error possible. The chain is built from TRBV6-6 and TRBJ2-7; D is unresolved. V lost 6 bases, J lost 5 bases, and 17 bases lay in between. CDR3 size: 14 residues. Germline CDR1 reads MNHNY; CDR2 reads SVGAGI (reference sequence). The CDR3 DNA reads as TGTGCCAGCAGGCATAGGGCGGAAGGCAACGAGCAGTACTTC. Translated: CASRHRAEGNEQYF.

This clonotype was detected many times. The V call is TRBV19, the J call TRBJ2-2; the match to TRBD2 covers 13 bases. The germline gives CDR1 LNHDA, CDR2 SQIVND (reference sequence). This CDR3 has 17 amino acids. Unmatched junction bases numbered 6, after V lost 3 bases and J lost 5 bases. The CDR3 DNA sequence: TGTGCCAGTAGTATGACTGGGACTAGCGGGATTACCGGGGAGCTGTTTTTT. Its translation is CASSMTGTSGITGELFF.

This clonotype has a handful of counts. Given a much more abundant clone one base away, this may be a read error. The J gene is TRBJ1-2, the V gene TRBV7-8; tentative D call: TRBD1 (5 bases). CDR1 and CDR2 (germline): SGHVS, FQNEAQ. The CDR3 runs to 16 residues. The CDR3 coding sequence is TGTGCCAGCAGCCCTCGGTTTGACCGGGGGAACTATGGCCACACCTTC. Translating it yields CASSPRFDRGNYGHTF.

About this clonotype: With a much larger clone just one base away, this may be a read error. This chain joins TRBV5-6 and TRBJ2-1; TRBD2 agrees at 11 bases. Per germline, CDR1 SGHDT and CDR2 YYEEEE. CDR3 length: 14 amino acids. The CDR3 region has the DNA TGTGCCGGCAGCTTAGCGGGAGGGCCGCTTGAGCAGTTCTTC. It is translated as CAGSLAGGPLEQFF.

Comment on this clonotype: A much larger clone sits a single nucleotide away, making a read error possible. The genes are TRBV12-3 or TRBV12-4 and TRBJ2-5; D possibly corresponds to TRBD1 (6 bases). This CDR3 spans 15 amino acids. The CDR3 spells CASSLTGSMGETQCF. CDR3 coding DNA: TGTGCCAGCAGTTTAACAGGGAGTATGGGAGAGACCCAGTGCTTC.

This clonotype was counted ten times or more. The V gene is TRBV2, the J gene TRBJ1-1; D perhaps matches TRBD1 (5 bases). The CDR3 has 12 residues. Germline V gene sequence: CDR1 SNHLY, CDR2 FYNNEI. V lost 7 bases and J 1 base, leaving 7 bases between the germline ends. The CDR3 sequence is CASTTGNTEAFF. CDR3 coding DNA: TGTGCCAGCACTACAGGGAACACTGAAGCTTTCTTT.

Details on this clonotype: This could be a read error, since a much larger clone is one nucleotide away. The chain's CDR3 is CASSPSGPRAGIQHF. CDR3 sequence (DNA): TGTGCCAGCAGCCCCTCAGGTCCCAGGGCGGGCATTCAGCACTTC. V usage is TRBV7-9 and J usage is TRBJ2-4; D tentatively reads TRBD1 or TRBD2 (5 bases each). Germline values: CDR1 SEHNR, CDR2 FQNEAQ (reference sequence). The CDR3 runs to 15 residues.

This clonotype was seen repeatedly, ten times or more. This chain joins TRBV20-1 and TRBJ1-4, with TRBD1 matching over 9 bases. Unmatched junction bases numbered 3, after V lost 1 base and J lost 6 bases. Germline lookup yields CDR1 DFQATT and CDR2 SNEGSKA (reference sequence). CDR3 length: 14 amino acids. The CDR3 DNA sequence: TGCAGTGCTAGAGTACAGGGGGCCGATGAAAAACTGTTTTTT. Amino acid sequence: CSARVQGADEKLFF.

This clonotype was counted many times. The CDR3 bases are TGTGCCAGCAGCACCCGTCCGGGGTGGGAGCAGTTCTTC. Translating gives CASSTRPGWEQFF. V and J are TRBV7-6 and TRBJ2-1; weak D call: TRBD2 (5 bases). The V gene lost 5 bases and the J gene lost 10 bases, with 15 bases spanning the gap. The germline V gene has CDR1 SGHVS and CDR2 FNYEAQ. The CDR3 is 13 residues long.

This clonotype was seen ten or more times. The rearrangement uses TRBV24-1 and TRBJ1-2; 11 bases align to TRBD1. The CDR3 has 16 amino acids. In germline, CDR1 is KGHDR, CDR2 SFDVKD. V lost 1 base to trimming and J lost 8 bases; unmatched junction nucleotides: 8. The CDR3, as DNA: TGTGCCACCAGTGATTTTACGGGACAGGGGGTAGAGGGCTACACCTTC. The encoded protein is CATSDFTGQGVEGYTF.

This clonotype has ten or more counts. The chain employs TRBV25-1 and TRBJ2-1; TRBD2 aligns across 13 bases. The V and J ends lost 2 bases and 8 bases, in that order; junction bases with no gene match: 6. Germline CDR1 MGHDK, CDR2 SYGVNS. The length of the CDR3 is 16 residues. CDR3 in DNA: TGTGCCAGCAGTGAACGAGGACTAGCGGGGGCGCATGAGCAGTTCTTC. It translates to CASSERGLAGAHEQFF.

This clonotype occurred many times. The chain carries TRBV7-9 and TRBJ1-2; 8 positions match TRBD1. Germline CDR1 SEHNR, CDR2 FQNEAQ (reference sequence). The junction had 5 bases not matched to a gene; V was cut back by 1 base and J by 4 bases. The CDR3 sequence is 15 residues long. The CDR3 protein is CASSLGQGRGYGYTF. The CDR3 DNA reads as TGTGCCAGCAGCTTAGGACAGGGGAGGGGCTATGGCTACACCTTC.

This clonotype was counted once. The CDR3 bases are TGTGCCAGCAGTTACTCGACAGGGGGGATATGGGGCTACACCTTC. Its protein is CASSYSTGGIWGYTF. The chain uses TRBV6-5 and TRBJ1-2; TRBD1 matches 9 bases. The CDR3 spans 15 residues. Germline V gene data show CDR1 as MNHEY and CDR2 as SVGAGI. J was trimmed by 8 bases and V by 0 bases; bases with no gene match: 7.

This clonotype showed up just a few times. The CDR3 nucleotides read TGTGCCAGCAGCCAAACTAGCGGGGAAGAGACCCAGTACTTC. It is translated as CASSQTSGEETQYF. The V gene is TRBV4-2, the J gene TRBJ2-5; TRBD2 matches at 10 bases. This CDR3 has 14 amino acids. Germline CDR1 LGHNA, CDR2 YNFKEQ. After removal of 2 bases from V and 3 bases from J, the junction contained 0 bases not matched to a gene.

V and J are TRBV19 and TRBJ1-1; D perhaps matches TRBD1 (5 bases). The CDR3 totals 16 residues. Germline V lookup: CDR1 LNHDA, CDR2 SQIVND (reference sequence). Trimming left V 1 base short and J 1 base short, with 13 bases between. CDR3 sequence reads: CASSIAGIVGNTEAFF. The CDR3 region has the DNA TGTGCCAGTAGTATAGCAGGGATCGTCGGGAACACTGAAGCTTTCTTT.

The chain's CDR3 is CASSEARSSYQPQHF. CDR3 DNA sequence: TGTGCCAGCAGTGAAGCGCGCAGTAGTTATCAGCCCCAGCATTTT. V is TRBV6-1 and J is TRBJ1-5; D gene uncertain. CDR1 and CDR2 (germline): MNHNS, SASEGT. Deletions cut 0 bases from V and 5 bases from J, with 11 bases between. The CDR3 loop spans 15 amino acids.

Many counts were recorded for this clonotype. The rearrangement joins TRBV7-6 to TRBJ2-3; D perhaps matches TRBD2 (7 bases). V lost 6 bases, J lost 7 bases, and 14 bases lay in between. This CDR3 region has 13 residues. Germline CDR1 and CDR2: SGHVS and FNYEAQ. CDR3 amino acids: CASRARGGYTQYF. Written as DNA, the CDR3 is TGTGCCAGCAGGGCGAGGGGGGGGTATACGCAGTATTTT.

In DNA form, the CDR3 reads TGTGCCACCAGTGACTCCGGGACAGGGGATTACGAGCAGTACTTC. Amino acids: CATSDSGTGDYEQYF. V usage is TRBV24-1 and J usage is TRBJ2-7; TRBD1 matches at 10 bases. J gave up 4 bases and V 4 bases, and 6 bases lay outside the gene matches. Looked up from germline, CDR1 is KGHDR and CDR2 is SFDVKD. The CDR3 loop spans 15 amino acids.